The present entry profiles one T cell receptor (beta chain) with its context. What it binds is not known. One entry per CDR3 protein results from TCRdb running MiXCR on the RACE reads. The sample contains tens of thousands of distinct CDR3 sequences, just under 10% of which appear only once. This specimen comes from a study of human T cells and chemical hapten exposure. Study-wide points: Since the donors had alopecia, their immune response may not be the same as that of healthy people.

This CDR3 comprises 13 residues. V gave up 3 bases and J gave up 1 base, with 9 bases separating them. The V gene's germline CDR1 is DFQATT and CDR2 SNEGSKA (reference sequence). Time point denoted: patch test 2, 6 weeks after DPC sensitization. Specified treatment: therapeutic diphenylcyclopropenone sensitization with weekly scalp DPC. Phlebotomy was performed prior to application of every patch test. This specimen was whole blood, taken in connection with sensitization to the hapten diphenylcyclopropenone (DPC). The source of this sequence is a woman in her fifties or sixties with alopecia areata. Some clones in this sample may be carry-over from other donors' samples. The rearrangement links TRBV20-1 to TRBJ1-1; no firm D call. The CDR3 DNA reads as TGCAGTGCTAGTGGGCATCGGAACACTGAAGCTTTCTTT. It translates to CSASGHRNTEAFF.